This T cell receptor (beta chain) was documented in a study of CD8 T cells in Susac syndrome. Points from the study as a whole: In its TCR sequencing and HLA analysis, the study acknowledged that the number of individuals was relatively small.

Random hexamers primed reverse transcription of 0.5 to 1 ug RNA. Amplification of TCR beta CDR3 by immunoSEQ multiplex PCR spanned 54 Vbeta and 13 Jbeta. TCRdb reanalysed the immunoSEQ multiplex PCR reads using MiXCR and keeps one entry per CDR3 protein. Among around 190,000 distinct CDR3 sequences listed, approximately 94% were seen once. It was negative isolation that provided the CD8+ and CD4+ T cells, whereas TEMRA cells were enriched by FACS. To note about this clonotype: Its specificity is unknown.

The CDR3 length is 16 residues. In germline, CDR1 is MNHNS, CDR2 SASEGT. V gave up 8 bases and J gave up 3 bases; unmatched junction bases: 13. This TCR was sampled from a human donor in good health. Sequencing used CD4+ T cells from PBMCs. J is TRBJ2-1 and V is TRBV6-1, with TRBD2 identical over 7 bases. The CDR3 spells CASGSSGAGFYNEQFF. DNA of the CDR3: TGTGCCAGCGGGTCTTCGGGAGCGGGATTCTACAATGAGCAGTTCTTC.